One T cell receptor beta chain is described in this entry. What antigen it recognizes has not been identified. One base away there is no much larger clone; base qualities are not given. From its cysteine to its phenylalanine, the CDR3 spans 13 amino acids. The DNA shown is the 39-base CDR3, in frame from base 1. At the junction V is shortened by 0 bases and J by 4 bases, with 6 bases in between. Via the germline V gene, CDR1 is SGHDN and CDR2 FVKESK. This record comes from a study of cytomegalovirus exposure and HLA in healthy donors listed by TCRdb under 2017. About the full investigation: An earlier analysis of some 620 of the donors reported 276 Gb of sequence data and some 110 million unique TCR beta sequences obtained from roughly 170 million T cells. An early release that covered 500 to 800 HLA-typed donors contained around 330 gigabases of sequencing data and tens of millions of unique TCR sequences. Of the roughly 410 genotyped donors, 65% to 90% were placed in the genetic ancestry cluster associated with self-reported Caucasian donors. The aim of the study was to test whether cataloging public T cell receptors could identify signatures of past pathogen exposure. The study used immunosequencing to profile the T cell repertoires of around 600 subjects and linked those repertoires to cytomegalovirus serostatus. Along with the roughly 670-subject first cohort, a separate validation cohort of over a hundred different subjects was used. To predict cytomegalovirus infection status, the study brought together high-throughput TCR immunosequencing, statistical association of individual TCRs with disease status, and machine learning. A later analysis re-analyzed previously published TCR beta repertoires from about 600 donors and added high-resolution HLA genotyping to study TCR occurrence patterns. Rather than drawing on any new phenotypic data, the later analysis identified candidate immune exposures from TCR beta sequences and the way those sequences occurred across donors. To decide whether each TCR beta V gene segment behaved as functional or pseudogenic, an earlier analysis of some 580 of the donors relied on high-throughput TCR beta sequencing. Alongside the repertoire data, information on donor age, sex, ethnicity and CMV serostatus was compiled. Genome-wide SNP genotypes for about 65% of the roughly 670 donors were used in a later genetic analysis, which treated that subset as a discovery cohort. Every repertoire in the discovery cohort had been generated on one and the same sequencing platform. Class I and class II HLA loci were covered by the typing at four-digit resolution. The number of typed donors differed by locus: about 629-640 for A, B, C, DRB1 and DQB1; some 500 for DQA1; roughly 600 for DPA1; and some 450 for DPB1. A handful of DR-DQ haplotypes were handled as single units for association and clustering because linkage in the cohort was strong. On average, approximately 250,000 unique TCR beta nucleotide sequences were sequenced per donor among fewer than 500 genotyped donors of the cohort, with roughly 19% of those sequences being non-productive.

The cohort consisted of more than 650 healthy bone marrow donors. Cohort members were all nominally healthy when sampled, although unrecorded immune exposures were likely present. The donor was CMV seronegative and was included in the group of 352 seronegative cohort members. A peripheral blood sample was collected from each donor, and TCR beta sequencing was performed on peripheral blood mononuclear cells. The Qiagen DNeasy Blood Extraction Kit was used to extract genomic DNA from the blood cell samples. The research as a whole found: According to a later analysis, TCR association rates differed among HLA loci, with DRB1 alleles showing the most associated TCRs and HLA-C alleles showing the fewest. Because HLA typing was unavailable for some donors at each locus, only the typed subset was used in association tests. In a later analysis, most CMV-associated TCR beta chains were found to appear HLA-restricted, with HLA associations seemingly driven largely by CMV exposure. A total of fewer than 200 TCR beta chains were listed by the study as associated with cytomegalovirus. A later genetic analysis associated a missense DCLRE1C variant with V-gene and J-gene trimming of TCR beta chains, and an independent cohort replicated the association. Correlated functional status among segregating V segments might reflect linkage disequilibrium, but an unknown experimental factor could not be ruled out. Most TCR sequences were observed very rarely across donors, whereas some public TCRs were present in many individuals. Because counts were too low, about 17 rarely observed V segments, including chromosome 9 orphons, were excluded from the earlier analysis of several hundred of the donors. In an earlier analysis of 500 to 650 of the donors, most TCR beta V segments appeared in productive rearrangements about 90% or about 30% of the time, broadly matching IMGT annotations. Three of the identified cytomegalovirus-associated TCR beta chains were confirmed in vitro to be specific for cytomegalovirus antigens. In a later genetic analysis, fewer N-insertions in productive TCRs were reported among donors in an Asian-associated ancestry cluster than the approximately 710-donor mean. A cluster of highly shared sequence variants was judged likely to represent a technical artifact of the sequencing pipeline. Compared with equally common non-associated chains, HLA-associated TCR beta chains in a later analysis were more clonally expanded and had lower generation probabilities. A further reported finding was that TCR beta sequences accurately predicted the HLA-A and HLA-B alleles for most subjects in the first cohort. When HLA alleles, especially DR and DQ, strongly co-occurred, attributing TCR associations to individual alleles was difficult. The presence/absence analyses assumed that sequencing depth was roughly uniform across donors, and that assumption may not be true. Because the 87-base-pair reads could not distinguish some IMGT-functional V segments, including TRBV6-2 and TRBV6-3, those segments were excluded. The cohort was sequenced for TCR beta chains only, and without alpha or paired-chain data the features that could be detected were limited. In both the original and validation cohorts, the classifier was reported to diagnose cytomegalovirus status with high specificity and sensitivity. Immune exposure information for the cohort was limited to CMV serostatus. In a later analysis, about 16,000 TCR beta sequences were associated with specific HLA alleles at a false discovery rate of 0.05. The authors suggested that the approach could potentially be generalized to other disease states and immunological phenotypes. According to a later analysis, parvovirus B19, influenza, CMV and Epstein-Barr virus appeared linked to several top co-occurrence clusters.

Library creation used the immunoSEQ multiplex PCR assay. The multiplex PCR relied on a mix of 60 forward primers for TCR Vbeta segments and 13 reverse primers for TCR Jbeta segments. Amplification of the CDR3 region of rearranged TCR beta genes was performed with a multiplex PCR assay on genomic DNA. The Illumina HiSeq System was used to sequence the amplified TCR beta libraries as 87-base-pair reads. In the paper's pipeline: In a later analysis, tens of millions of unique TCR beta chains were counted across the approximately 670 repertoires, and approximately 11 million of these chains were shared by at least two donors. Raw reads were error-corrected and collapsed into unique sequences with a nearest-neighbor algorithm that merged closely related sequences to remove PCR and sequencing errors. To assign V, D and J gene segments, CDR3 sequences were aligned to IMGT reference sequences. For a sequence to be retained, a match of at least six nucleotides to both a V gene segment and a J gene segment was required. Rearrangements were classified as productive when the CDR3 lacked stop codons and remained in frame with V and J, and all other rearrangements were classified as non-productive. Following IMGT convention, CDR3 was defined as the stretch from the second conserved V-encoded cysteine up to the conserved J-encoded phenylalanine. In an earlier analysis of 500 to 650 of the donors, sequences lacking an unambiguous match to a single V gene segment were excluded. An earlier analysis of some 610 of the donors called V segments functional above 56.7% productive rearrangements and segregating when the between-donor standard deviation exceeded 5%. To diagnose cytomegalovirus status from the catalog of TCR beta chain sequences, a statistical classification framework was built. In a later analysis, TCR nucleotide sequences were compared against IMGT/GENE-DB human TR gene sequences so that V and J genes could be assigned. Using the TCRdist pipeline, a later analysis assigned CDR3 sequences along with most-parsimonious VDJ recombination scenarios. In a later analysis, each TCR beta chain was defined by its CDR3 amino acid sequence together with its V-gene family, and reads lacking a unique V-gene family were excluded. In a later analysis, 500 to 650 highly shared, low-generation-probability nucleotide sequences were removed to address suspected cross-contamination and a sequencing artifact. A later analysis calculated a clonal expansion index for each public chain from normalized within-repertoire ranks of inferred template counts. Generation probabilities in a later analysis came from a VDJ recombination model fitted to out-of-frame rearrangements, and those results were checked against IGoR. In a later analysis, TCR-TCR, TCR-HLA and TCR-CMV co-occurrence was scored with hypergeometric tests, and a repertoire-size bias correction was applied to TCR pairs. A later analysis estimated false discovery rates by permuting HLA or CMV assignments 20 times. In a later analysis, co-occurring TCRs were grouped using DBSCAN, and TCRdist sequence similarity was added for clustering within HLA-allele-positive subsets. Repertoires with fewer than 30,000 or more than 120,000 public chains were left out of co-occurrence clustering, as were five repertoires with anomalous nucleotide sharing. As stored in TCRdb, this immuneACCESS dataset retains in-frame rearrangements with V and J assigned. A fraction of the clones does not appear; measured against another copy, unresolved V genes explain less than half of the discrepancy, and the remainder lacks a known reason. V and J calls and clone size follow that table, whereas D and trimming were derived from the DNA. A total of around 180,000 clones appear in this sample, 79% of them only once. The ten largest clonotypes hold 1.5% to 2% of the sample.

Source material: PBMCs. This receptor was obtained from a woman aged 50 to 60 in good health and CMV-seronegative. The chain joins TRBV14 to TRBJ2-5; the D gene cannot be resolved reliably. The CDR3 amino acid sequence is: CASSQDLRETQYF. The DNA sequence follows: TGTGCCAGCAGCCAAGATCTGCGAGAGACCCAGTACTTC.